Below are 7 T cell receptor beta chains sequenced from a single sample in a study of T cell clones after liver transplantation. Measured with immunoSEQ multiplex PCR; TCRdb has only the in-frame clones, and not every one. The sample lists about 60,000 clones, over 55% occurring once. Sequences were derived from CD4+ T cells from blood, sampled before liver transplant. These receptor sequences come from a human donor who received a liver transplant.

The V call is TRBV5-1, the J call TRBJ2-2; D is unclear. There are 13 residues in the CDR3. Germline V lookup: CDR1 SGHRS, CDR2 YFSETQ. V was trimmed by 0 bases and J by 6 bases, leaving 6 bases between them. The CDR3: CASSLGGPGELFF. The CDR3 nucleotides are TGCGCCAGCAGCTTGGGAGGTCCCGGGGAGCTGTTTTTT.

In this sample, this clone turned up once. This sequence joins TRBV10-3 and TRBJ2-7; TRBD1 aligns across 7 bases. The CDR3 is made up of 13 amino acids. Trimming removed 4 bases from V and 1 base from J; junction bases left unmatched: 1. Germline V gives CDR1 ENHRY, CDR2 SYGVKD. CDR3 sequence: CAISGDSSYEQYF. The CDR3 DNA is TGTGCCATCAGTGGGGACAGTTCCTACGAGCAGTACTTC.

This sequence joins TRBV2 and TRBJ1-1; perhaps TRBD1 as D (6 bases). V was pared by 1 base and J by 12 bases, with 18 bases between. The CDR3 contains 14 residues. CDR1 and CDR2 (germline): SNHLY, FYNNEI. This CDR3 is CASSEEGVGGAPFF. CDR3 in DNA: TGTGCCAGCAGTGAAGAGGGGGTGGGGGGGGCGCCTTTCTTT.

This clone appeared a few times. The chain is built from TRBV5-4 and TRBJ1-3; TRBD1 matches at 9 bases. J gave up 0 bases and V 2 bases, and 6 bases lay outside the gene matches. This CDR3 spans 17 amino acids. CDR1 SGHNT and CDR2 YYREEE come from the germline V gene (reference sequence). The CDR3 DNA follows: TGTGCCAGCAGCTTCGGGACAGGGTCCCTCTCTGGAAACACCATATATTTT. It codes for CASSFGTGSLSGNTIYF.

The chain combines TRBV5-6 with TRBJ2-7, with 7 bases identical to TRBD1. Germline CDR1 and CDR2: SGHDT and YYEEEE. V was pared by 6 bases and J by 9 bases, with 12 bases of the junction left unmatched. The CDR3 loop spans 13 amino acids. CDR3 amino acids: CASKGTVARVQYF. The CDR3 DNA is TGTGCCAGCAAAGGGACAGTTGCTCGGGTGCAGTACTTC.

The V and J genes are TRBV19 and TRBJ1-2; TRBD1 matches 7 bases. There are 16 residues in the CDR3. J lost 2 bases, V lost 3 bases, and 9 bases had no gene match. From germline, CDR1 is LNHDA and CDR2 SQIVND (reference sequence). The DNA of the CDR3 is TGTGCCAGTAGTATGATGTCTGGGACAGTAAACTATGGCTACACCTTC. This encodes CASSMMSGTVNYGYTF.

This clone was counted a single time. The chain is built from TRBV9 and TRBJ1-1; D possibly corresponds to TRBD1 (6 bases). V lost 3 bases and J 5 bases, leaving 14 bases between the germline ends. The germline gives CDR1 SGDLS, CDR2 YYNGEE. The CDR3 extends over 14 amino acids. CDR3 in amino acids: CASSASGEWTEAFF. DNA of the CDR3: TGTGCCAGCAGCGCATCAGGGGAATGGACTGAAGCTTTCTTT.